This T cell receptor (beta chain) was documented in a study of T cells after posttransplantation cyclophosphamide. Study-wide points: Blood and skin or GI T cell repertoires showed limited TRB overlap. Later post-transplant blood repertoires were often dominated by donor CD8+ memory clones.

V lost 1 base and J 7 bases, leaving 11 bases between the germline ends. CDR3 size: 15 residues. Germline-derived CDR1 and CDR2 are SEHNR and FQNEAQ (reference sequence). This table comes from immunoSEQ multiplex PCR, and its TCRdb copy is limited to in-frame clones, with some not included. The sample is made up of over 25,000 clones, none counted only once. This clone was counted many times. As yet, its antigen is unknown. The chain couples TRBV7-9 to TRBJ1-6; D remains unclear. Sequenced sample: PBMCs. This receptor was taken from a woman aged 25 to 39 in good health and a related stem cell transplant donor. The CDR3 DNA sequence: TGTGCCAGCAGCTTAGGTTCGGGGTCGAATTCACCCCTCCACTTT. It is translated as CASSLGSGSNSPLHF.